This T cell receptor beta chain was retrieved from a study of OX40 agonist ivuxolimab in advanced cancers. For the wider study: Ivuxolimab was a fully human IgG2 agonistic monoclonal antibody targeting the costimulatory receptor OX40 (CD134). Intravenous ivuxolimab was administered to patients every 2 weeks at six dose levels: 0.01, 0.1, 0.3, 1.5, 3 and 10 mg/kg. Among the 52 dose-escalation patients, roughly 20 had hepatocellular carcinoma, approximately 15 melanoma, 9 renal cell carcinoma and 9 head and neck cancer. The dose-escalation cohort was 82.7% male with a mean age of about 58 years, ranging from about 20 to 85. Patients were allowed to have had prior anti-PD-1, anti-PD-L1 or anti-CTLA-4 therapy, and approximately 40% of the dose-escalation patients had been treated with checkpoint inhibitors. Partial responses occurred in three dose-escalation patients, of whom one had hepatocellular carcinoma and two had cutaneous melanoma. The point of sequencing TCRbeta in the periphery was to test whether ivuxolimab changed TCR sequence diversity and drove clonal T-cell expansion. The paper covers the monotherapy dose-escalation part of the phase I ivuxolimab trial, which included N of about 50 patients. General findings and caveats noted by the study authors: Low levels of normalized T-cell clonal expansion were also seen in some patients who did not respond. In the 0.1-3.0 mg/kg groups, partial responders had among the lowest normalized peripheral clonal expansion, particularly in CD8+ T cells. Antigen specificity was not determined for the clonally expanded peripheral T cells. After ivuxolimab, expanded clones were on average more numerous among CD8+ T cells than among CD4+ T cells. At doses of 0.1 to 3.0 mg/kg, clonal expansion of both CD4+ and CD8+ T cells in blood was seen between baseline and week 6.

Genomic DNA was extracted from sorted cells for sequencing of the TCRbeta CDR3 region. TCRbeta CDR3 regions were sequenced using the immunoSEQ Assay. Drawn from immuneACCESS, this table holds only the in-frame rearrangements with V and J called that TCRdb kept. Clones are partly lost; checked studies trace under half to an unresolved V gene and leave the rest unexplained. Across this sample there are 55,000 to 90,000 clones, with 80% to 90% seen only once. The leading ten clones occupy approximately 0.86% of the sample. CDR1 is given as SNHLY and CDR2 as FYNNEI, both from the germline V gene. The CDR3 numbers 15 residues from cysteine through phenylalanine. The sequence is cut down to CDR3 DNA, 45 bases in frame from base 1. V loses 2 bases of germline sequence and J loses 0 bases, and the interval between the two ends is 5 bases. As to this clone: The antigen it binds to is not known. No base-level quality is on record; no much larger clone is a single base apart.

Patients with autoimmune disease history or receiving systemic immunosuppression were excluded from the trial. Peripheral blood for TCR sequencing was collected from all dose cohorts at baseline, on cycle 4 day 1, and on cycle 7 day 1. The samples were taken from a phase I, first-in-human, multicenter, open-label dose-escalation trial of ivuxolimab. The trial enrolled adults with locally advanced or metastatic head and neck squamous cell, hepatocellular, melanoma or renal cell carcinoma. CD4+ and CD8+ T cells were sorted separately from peripheral blood before TCR sequencing. The sequencing here drew on CD4+ or CD8+ T cells sorted from blood, taken in a trial of the OX40 agonist ivuxolimab. The V and J segments used are TRBV2 and TRBJ1-6; no D gene is confidently identified. This receptor was taken from an adult with an advanced solid tumor such as melanoma, head and neck, liver or kidney cancer. The CDR3 region: CASSERSSYNSPLHF. The bases are TGTGCCAGCAGTGAACGCAGCTCCTATAATTCACCCCTCCACTTT.